A single sample gave rise to the 13 T cell receptor beta chains below, sequenced in a study of response to subunit inactivated influenza vaccine. TCRdb used MiXCR to reprocess the RT-PCR reads, holding one entry per CDR3 protein. Of roughly 700,000 distinct CDR3 sequences in the sample, about a sixth were seen once. Source: PBMCs from blood, taken 12 days after vaccination. Receptors originate from a man aged 50 to 60 who received an inactivated influenza vaccine.

In this sample, this clonotype turned up many times. This chain uses TRBV27 with TRBJ2-3, with D possibly TRBD1 on 6 matching bases. The germline CDR1 and CDR2 sequences are MNHEY and SMNVEV (reference sequence). The CDR3 is 15 residues long. Trimming took 3 bases from V and 2 from J, leaving 12 bases between them. The CDR3 bases are TGTGCCAGCAGTTTCGTGGACAGATTCACAGATACGCAGTATTTT. Protein: CASSFVDRFTDTQYF.

The rearrangement links TRBV7-9 to TRBJ2-3; TRBD2 aligns across 9 bases. CDR3 size: 17 residues. Germline loops: CDR1 SEHNR, CDR2 FQNEAQ (reference sequence). V was clipped by 3 bases and J by 4 bases; unmatched bases: 11. In nucleotides, the CDR3 is TGTGCCAGCAGCTTCCCGCTAGCGGGAACCCACTCAGATACGCAGTATTTT. Its translation is CASSFPLAGTHSDTQYF.

The chain joins TRBV5-1 to TRBJ2-6, with 8 bases aligning to TRBD1. Germline-derived CDR1 and CDR2 are SGHRS and YFSETQ. The length of the CDR3 is 17 residues. V lost 4 bases and J lost 0; bases outside the gene matches: 6. CDR3 in DNA: TGCGCCAGCAGCGTGGGACAGGCCTACTCTGGGGCCAACGTCCTGACTTTC. Residues: CASSVGQAYSGANVLTF. The whole variable domain, filled in from reference TRBV5-1 and TRBJ2-6, reads KAGVTQTPRYLIKTRGQQVTLSCSPISGHRSVSWYQQTPGQGLQFLFEYFSETQRNKGNFPGRFSGRQFSNSRSEMNVSTLELGDSALYLCASSVGQAYSGANVLTFGAGSRLTVL.

The CDR3 protein is CASSPADREASLKQYF. The CDR3 coding sequence is TGTGCCAGCAGCCCCGCCGACAGAGAGGCTTCTCTGAAGCAGTACTTC. The J gene is TRBJ2-7, the V gene TRBV7-8, with D tentatively TRBD1 (5 bases). CDR3 length equals 16 residues. CDR1 SGHVS and CDR2 FQNEAQ come from the germline V gene. V was clipped by 5 bases and J by 8 bases, with 25 bases between them.

This clonotype came up a few times. V and J are TRBV10-3 and TRBJ2-6, with TRBD1 matching 8 bases. Germline loops: CDR1 ENHRY, CDR2 SYGVKD. The CDR3 spans 17 residues. V dropped 8 bases and J dropped 2; count of bases not matched to a gene: 11. The CDR3 loop is CAIRAGQGVTGANVLTF. The CDR3 DNA is TGTGCCATCCGCGCAGGACAGGGCGTTACTGGGGCCAACGTCCTGACTTTC.

In regard to this clonotype: With a much larger clone just one base away, this may be a read error. This rearrangement joins TRBV6-1 to TRBJ2-3; D is possibly TRBD1 or TRBD2 (5 bases each). Germline-derived CDR1 and CDR2 are MNHNS and SASEGT. This CDR3 has 12 residues. CDR3 sequence: CASSERGRTQSF. As DNA, the CDR3 is TGTGCCAGCAGTGAGAGGGGAAGGACGCAGTCTTTT.

This chain connects TRBV9 to TRBJ2-4; tentative D call: TRBD2 (6 bases). The length of the CDR3 is 16 residues. V was clipped by 3 bases and J by 0 bases, with 13 bases between them. Germline CDR1 SGDLS, CDR2 YYNGEE. The CDR3 sequence: CASSEGLDLAKNIQYF. The DNA of the CDR3 is TGTGCCAGCAGCGAGGGACTGGATTTAGCCAAAAACATTCAGTACTTC.

This chain uses TRBV12-3 or TRBV12-4 with TRBJ2-1, with TRBD1 as a possible D gene (5 bases). The CDR3 is 15 residues long. Trimming took 4 bases from V and 8 from J, leaving 18 bases between them. The CDR3 reads CASSSPGQGFYEQFF. The CDR3 DNA sequence: TGTGCCAGCAGTTCCCCCGGTCAGGGCTTCTATGAGCAGTTCTTC.

There are a few counts of this clonotype. DNA of the CDR3: TGCGCCAGCAGCCCGGGACAGGTTGACTACAATGAGCAGTTCTTC. It encodes CASSPGQVDYNEQFF. This rearrangement joins TRBV5-1 to TRBJ2-1, with TRBD1 matching over 8 bases. The CDR3 totals 15 residues. The V gene's germline CDR1 is SGHRS and CDR2 YFSETQ. Unmatched junction bases numbered 6, after V lost 4 bases and J lost 3 bases. Together with reference TRBV5-1 and TRBJ2-1, the CDR3 gives the full variable domain: KAGVTQTPRYLIKTRGQQVTLSCSPISGHRSVSWYQQTPGQGLQFLFEYFSETQRNKGNFPGRFSGRQFSNSRSEMNVSTLELGDSALYLCASSPGQVDYNEQFFGPGTRLTVL.

This sequence joins TRBV20-1 and TRBJ2-1; no definite D call. V was clipped by 6 bases and J by 0 bases, with 9 bases between them. The CDR3 spans 13 residues. Germline V lookup: CDR1 DFQATT, CDR2 SNEGSKA (reference sequence). CDR3 in DNA: TGCAGTGCCATTAAAGACTCCTACAATGAGCAGTTCTTC. Its protein is CSAIKDSYNEQFF.

This clonotype came up a few times. The rearrangement joins TRBV28 to TRBJ2-5, with 8 bases fitting TRBD1. The germline gives CDR1 MDHEN, CDR2 SYDVKM. The CDR3 is made up of 16 amino acids. V lost 3 bases and J lost 3; bases outside the gene matches: 9. CDR3 in DNA: TGTGCCAGCAGTTTTTCCCAGGGGGCTCGAAAAGAGACCCAGTACTTC. This encodes CASSFSQGARKETQYF.

There are a few counts of this clonotype. The chain employs TRBV5-5 and TRBJ2-1; no clear D. The CDR3 contains 16 residues. The ends were cut back, 4 bases at V and 0 bases at J, with 14 bases in the middle. Looked up from germline, CDR1 is SGHKS and CDR2 is YYEKEE (reference sequence). DNA of the CDR3: TGTGCCAGCAGCGTGGTGACGGGCCCCTCCTACAATGAGCAGTTCTTC. Translated, it gives CASSVVTGPSYNEQFF.

This clonotype was seen only a few times. The chain combines TRBV9 with TRBJ2-2, with 8 bases aligning to TRBD2. The trim removed 10 bases at V and 4 bases at J, leaving 6 bases unmatched. The germline CDR1 and CDR2 sequences are SGDLS and YYNGEE. The CDR3 is 13 amino acids. CDR3 in amino acids: CASGLAVTGELFF. The CDR3 DNA follows: TGTGCCTCCGGACTAGCCGTCACCGGGGAGCTGTTTTTT. Variable domain in full (rest from reference TRBV9 and TRBJ2-2): DSGVTQTPKHLITATGQRVTLRCSPRSGDLSVYWYQQSLDQGLQFLIQYYNGEERAKGNILERFSAQQFPDLHSELNLSSLELGDSALYFCASGLAVTGELFFGEGSRLTVL.